These 30 T cell receptor beta chains were sequenced from one sample in a study of T cell responses to AZD1222 COVID-19 vaccine. Measured with immunoSEQ multiplex PCR; TCRdb has only the in-frame clones, and not every one. The table includes roughly 110,000 clones, roughly 87% detected once. The specimen was peripheral blood, collected 28 days after the second AZD1222 dose. These receptors were obtained from an adult who received the AZD1222 COVID-19 vaccine.

This clone turned up a few times. V is TRBV6-2 or TRBV6-3 and J is TRBJ1-5; D might be TRBD1 (5 bases). V lost 0 bases to trimming and J lost 1 base, with 10 bases between them. CDR3 length: 16 amino acids. Per the germline V gene, CDR1 is MNHEY and CDR2 is SVGEGT. This chain's CDR3 is CASSYSRDGSNQPQHF. In nucleotides, the CDR3 is TGTGCCAGCAGTTACTCGAGGGACGGGAGCAATCAGCCCCAGCATTTT.

This chain connects TRBV10-3 to TRBJ1-2; the D is unclear. The length of the CDR3 is 13 residues. Trimming removed 2 bases from V and 6 bases from J, with 10 bases in between. Per germline, CDR1 ENHRY and CDR2 SYGVKD. CDR3 region: CAISEEYGNGYTF. CDR3 DNA sequence: TGTGCCATCAGTGAGGAATATGGGAATGGCTACACCTTC.

The chain combines TRBV24-1 with TRBJ2-2, with 7 bases lining up with TRBD2. There are 13 residues in the CDR3. The germline gives CDR1 KGHDR, CDR2 SFDVKD. V lost 10 bases to trimming and J lost 4 bases; unmatched junction nucleotides: 5. The CDR3 DNA reads as TGTGCCACGGGGGGGACGATCACCGGGGAGCTGTTTTTT. Protein: CATGGTITGELFF.

The gene calls are TRBV5-6 and TRBJ1-3, with D perhaps matching TRBD1 (6 bases). The germline gives CDR1 SGHDT, CDR2 YYEEEE. With 7 bases removed from V and 0 bases from J, the gap between germline ends came to 20 bases. There are 17 residues in the CDR3. In DNA, the CDR3 is TGTGCCAGCCGCCTTGGGGCGGGGGCTTTCTCTGGAAACACCATATATTTT. Its translation: CASRLGAGAFSGNTIYF.

This rearrangement joins TRBV20-1 to TRBJ2-7; no definite D call. With 0 bases removed from V and 4 bases from J, the gap between germline ends came to 4 bases. Germline V gives CDR1 DFQATT, CDR2 SNEGSKA (reference sequence). The CDR3 loop spans 11 amino acids. CDR3 nucleotide sequence: TGCAGTGCTAGAGACGCTTACGAGCAGTACTTC. Its protein product is CSARDAYEQYF.

This clone showed up just once. This rearrangement joins TRBV27 to TRBJ1-2; D unresolved. V was shortened by 5 bases and J by 4 bases, with 14 bases between the two germline ends. Germline CDR1 and CDR2: MNHEY and SMNVEV (reference sequence). CDR3 length equals 14 residues. The CDR3 reads CASSPPGELYGYTF. The CDR3 region has the DNA TGTGCCAGCAGTCCCCCAGGAGAACTCTATGGCTACACCTTC.

In nucleotides, the CDR3 is TGTGCCAGCAGCTTCGGGGGAGTTGAAGCTTTCTTT. Protein: CASSFGGVEAFF. The rearrangement joins TRBV7-9 to TRBJ1-1; the D gene is possibly TRBD1 (5 bases). Germline CDR1 is SEHNR and CDR2 is FQNEAQ (reference sequence). V lost 3 bases to trimming and J lost 7 bases, with 9 bases between them. This CDR3 contains 12 residues.

V gene TRBV7-2 combines with J gene TRBJ2-7; 10 positions agree with TRBD1. The CDR3 is made up of 15 amino acids. J gave up 12 bases and V 4 bases, and 15 bases lay outside the gene matches. CDR1 and CDR2 (germline): SGHTA, FQGNSA. The CDR3 DNA is TGTGCCAGCAGCTCAAATCCGGGACAGGGGACTAGGCCGTACTTC. Translated: CASSSNPGQGTRPYF.

V is TRBV5-1 and J is TRBJ2-7; 10 bases are shared with TRBD2. Losses at the gene ends were 0 bases for V and 11 bases for J; bases not matched to a gene: 5. CDR1 SGHRS and CDR2 YFSETQ come from the germline V gene. The CDR3 sequence is 13 residues long. This CDR3 is CASSLEASGGKYF. CDR3 in DNA: TGCGCCAGCAGCTTGGAGGCTAGCGGGGGAAAGTACTTC. Full variable domain (remainder filled in from reference TRBV5-1 and TRBJ2-7): KAGVTQTPRYLIKTRGQQVTLSCSPISGHRSVSWYQQTPGQGLQFLFEYFSETQRNKGNFPGRFSGRQFSNSRSEMNVSTLELGDSALYLCASSLEASGGKYFGPGTRLTVT.

The chain is built from TRBV19 and TRBJ1-2, with 9 bases matching TRBD1. The ends lost 3 bases at V and 6 bases at J; junction bases unmatched: 8. The CDR3 loop spans 15 amino acids. Germline V gene data show CDR1 as LNHDA and CDR2 as SQIVND (reference sequence). In DNA, the CDR3 is TGTGCCAGTAGTATTAACCCACAGGGGGCAAATGGCTACACCTTC. It encodes CASSINPQGANGYTF.

In its sample, this clone was seen once. The rearrangement joins TRBV19 to TRBJ1-2; TRBD1 might be the D (5 bases). V dropped 4 bases and J dropped 0 bases, with 15 bases sitting between them. Germline V gives CDR1 LNHDA, CDR2 SQIVND (reference sequence). The CDR3 loop spans 16 amino acids. CDR3 in amino acids: CASSTTPGDSNYGYTF. DNA of the CDR3: TGTGCCAGTAGTACCACCCCGGGGGATTCTAACTATGGCTACACCTTC.

This sequence joins TRBV4-3 and TRBJ2-5, with D perhaps assigned TRBD1 or TRBD2 (7 bases each). This CDR3 has 17 amino acids. V gave up 0 bases and J gave up 7 bases, with 21 bases separating them. The V gene's germline CDR1 is LGHNA and CDR2 YSLEER. The CDR3 DNA follows: TGCGCCAGCAGCCAAGATAAACCCCTCGGCAGGGGGGGGACCCAGTACTTC. This gives the protein CASSQDKPLGRGGTQYF.

The chain has TRBV5-1 and TRBJ2-5; D is unclear. The CDR3 runs 16 residues. Germline values: CDR1 SGHRS, CDR2 YFSETQ. V lost 3 bases and J lost 4, with 19 bases in between. This CDR3 reads CASSSADIPAGETQYF. Written as DNA, the CDR3 is TGCGCCAGCAGCTCGGCCGACATCCCTGCCGGAGAGACCCAGTACTTC.

The gene calls are TRBV4-1 and TRBJ2-7; D remains unclear. The germline gives CDR1 MGHRA, CDR2 YSYEKL. The CDR3 totals 15 residues. V was pared by 1 base and J by 3 bases, with 13 bases between. CDR3 amino acids: CASSQGNGNHYEQYF. DNA of the CDR3: TGCGCCAGCAGCCAAGGAAATGGGAACCACTACGAGCAGTACTTC.

V and J are TRBV10-3 and TRBJ1-4, with D hard to call. Per germline, CDR1 ENHRY and CDR2 SYGVKD. The CDR3 runs 14 residues. V was shortened by 2 bases and J by 6 bases, with 10 bases between the two germline ends. DNA for the CDR3: TGTGCCATCAGTGAGAACGGCCTCTATGAAAAACTGTTTTTT. It specifies CAISENGLYEKLFF.

V gene TRBV9 combines with J gene TRBJ1-6; 8 nucleotides line up with TRBD1. The V gene end was trimmed by 2 bases and the J gene end by 6 bases; junction bases not matched to a gene: 7. The CDR3 sequence is 16 residues long. Germline values: CDR1 SGDLS, CDR2 YYNGEE. CDR3 nucleotide sequence: TGTGCCAGCAGCGTGACAGGGGCGCCCGGTAATTCACCCCTCCACTTT. This codes for CASSVTGAPGNSPLHF.

The J gene is TRBJ1-6, the V gene TRBV25-1; tentative D call: TRBD1 (5 bases). The CDR3 is 18 residues long. Trimming removed 2 bases from V and 0 bases from J, with 14 bases in between. Germline CDR1 MGHDK, CDR2 SYGVNS. CDR3 residues: CASSEGGGIFSYNSPLHF. CDR3 nucleotide sequence: TGTGCCAGCAGTGAAGGGGGGGGGATCTTCTCCTATAATTCACCCCTCCACTTT.

This chain connects TRBV27 to TRBJ1-2, with 7 bases matching TRBD1. V was clipped by 4 bases and J by 4 bases; unmatched bases: 6. Germline CDR1 reads MNHEY; CDR2 reads SMNVEV (reference sequence). CDR3 size: 14 residues. CDR3 DNA sequence: TGTGCCAGCAGTTCAAAAGGGGGCGGCTATGGCTACACCTTC. As protein: CASSSKGGGYGYTF.

The chain uses TRBV6-2 or TRBV6-3 and TRBJ2-5, with 7 nucleotides matching TRBD1. This CDR3 region has 13 residues. Losses at the gene ends were 5 bases for V and 2 bases for J; bases not matched to a gene: 2. Germline CDR1 is MNHEY and CDR2 is SVGEGT. CDR3 nucleotides: TGTGCCAGCAGTCGGGGACAGCAAGAGACCCAGTACTTC. Amino acid sequence: CASSRGQQETQYF.

This chain connects TRBV7-3 to TRBJ2-2; TRBD1 aligns across 7 bases. Per germline, CDR1 SGHTA and CDR2 FQGTGA. This CDR3 is built from 15 residues. Losses at the gene ends were 6 bases for V and 0 bases for J; bases not matched to a gene: 4. The CDR3 region is CASRRDRANTGELFF. For the CDR3, the DNA is TGTGCCAGCAGGAGAGACAGGGCGAACACCGGGGAGCTGTTTTTT. The variable domain in full, completed from reference TRBV7-3 and TRBJ2-2, reads GAGVSQTPSNKVTEKGKYVELRCDPISGHTALYWYRQSLGQGPEFLIYFQGTGAADDSGLPNDRFFAVRPEGSVSTLKIQRTERGDSAVYLCASRRDRANTGELFFGEGSRLTVL.

The chain joins TRBV7-2 to TRBJ1-3, with D perhaps TRBD1 (5 bases). The germline gives CDR1 SGHTA, CDR2 FQGNSA. Trimming took 5 bases from V and 4 from J, leaving 9 bases between them. The CDR3 runs 13 residues. Written as DNA, the CDR3 is TGTGCCAGCAGCACGGGACGGGGAAACACCATATATTTT. The encoded protein is CASSTGRGNTIYF.

V is TRBV11-3 and J is TRBJ1-1; the D gene is possibly TRBD1 (6 bases). This CDR3 is 13 amino acids long. The germline V gene encodes CDR1 SGHNT and CDR2 YENEEA. V was cut by 1 base and J by 7 bases, with 10 bases left in between. This CDR3 is CASSLARDNEAFF. DNA of the CDR3: TGTGCCAGCAGCTTAGCCAGGGACAATGAAGCTTTCTTT. Filled out from reference TRBV11-3 and TRBJ1-1, the complete variable domain reads EAGVVQSPRYKIIEKKQPVAFWCNPISGHNTLYWYLQNLGQGPELLIRYENEEAVDDSQLPKDRFSAERLKGVDSTLKIQPAELGDSAVYLCASSLARDNEAFFGQGTRLTVV.

The chain carries TRBV27 and TRBJ1-6, with D unclear. Trimming removed 8 bases from V and 3 bases from J, with 11 bases in between. Germline CDR1 reads MNHEY; CDR2 reads SMNVEV (reference sequence). The CDR3 has 14 amino acids. In nucleotides, the CDR3 is TGTGCCAGCCAGGAGGGATTCTATAATTCACCCCTCCACTTT. Protein sequence: CASQEGFYNSPLHF.

The gene calls are TRBV20-1 and TRBJ1-1; D perhaps matches TRBD1 (6 bases). Trimming pared 7 bases from V and 8 bases from J, leaving 14 bases between. Looked up from germline, CDR1 is DFQATT and CDR2 is SNEGSKA (reference sequence). CDR3 length: 11 amino acids. The CDR3 DNA is TGCAGTGTACGGGGGCGTGGAGAAGCTTTCTTT. It encodes CSVRGRGEAFF.

The sample holds a few counts of this clone. The V gene is TRBV4-3, the J gene TRBJ1-6; 8 nucleotides line up with TRBD1. The germline gives CDR1 LGHNA, CDR2 YSLEER. V was pared by 0 bases and J by 10 bases, with 5 bases of the junction left unmatched. This CDR3 has 15 amino acids. CDR3 sequence (DNA): TGCGCCAGCAGCCAAGAGACAGGGGATTACTCACCCCTCCACTTT. Its translation: CASSQETGDYSPLHF.

The chain links TRBV20-1 to TRBJ2-3; D tentatively reads TRBD1 or TRBD2 (5 bases each). This CDR3 contains 15 residues. Germline V lookup: CDR1 DFQATT, CDR2 SNEGSKA (reference sequence). Trimming took off 3 bases at V and 2 bases at J, with 15 bases between the two ends. The CDR3 loop is CSASGLGRATDTQYF. The CDR3 coding sequence is TGCAGTGCTAGTGGGTTGGGGCGGGCCACAGATACGCAGTATTTT.

The chain recombines TRBV5-1 with TRBJ2-2, with 7 bases identical to TRBD1. The CDR3 contains 15 residues. The trim removed 0 bases at V and 4 bases at J, leaving 3 bases unmatched. Looked up from germline, CDR1 is SGHRS and CDR2 is YFSETQ. In nucleotides, the CDR3 is TGCGCCAGCAGCTTGGTTTCAGGGGGCACCGGGGAGCTGTTTTTT. This codes for CASSLVSGGTGELFF. Together with reference TRBV5-1 and TRBJ2-2, the CDR3 gives the full variable domain: KAGVTQTPRYLIKTRGQQVTLSCSPISGHRSVSWYQQTPGQGLQFLFEYFSETQRNKGNFPGRFSGRQFSNSRSEMNVSTLELGDSALYLCASSLVSGGTGELFFGEGSRLTVL.

V and J are TRBV23-1 and TRBJ1-2; 7 nucleotides align to TRBD1. TRBV23-1 is placed among ORFs of uncertain function. V dropped 1 base and J dropped 7; count of bases not matched to a gene: 18. The CDR3 runs 18 residues. For the CDR3, the DNA is TGCGCCAGCAGTCAATTCCCCTCGAATTTGGACAGGAAGATTGGCTACACCTTC. Encoded protein: CASSQFPSNLDRKIGYTF.

The V and J genes are TRBV5-1 and TRBJ2-6, with unresolved D. V lost 3 bases and J lost 0, with 10 bases in between. The CDR3 covers 16 residues. The germline CDR1 and CDR2 sequences are SGHRS and YFSETQ. The CDR3 nucleotides read TGCGCCAGCAGCTCGACCCCGGGCTCTGGGGCCAACGTCCTGACTTTC. It is translated as CASSSTPGSGANVLTF.

This chain joins TRBV29-1 and TRBJ2-6, with D perhaps TRBD1 (6 bases). In germline, CDR1 is SQVTM, CDR2 ANQGSEA. This CDR3 comprises 16 residues. Trimming removed 4 bases from V and 0 bases from J, with 13 bases in between. The CDR3 DNA follows: TGCAGCGTTGGTGCAGGGGCAACCTCTGGGGCCAACGTCCTGACTTTC. Its translation: CSVGAGATSGANVLTF.